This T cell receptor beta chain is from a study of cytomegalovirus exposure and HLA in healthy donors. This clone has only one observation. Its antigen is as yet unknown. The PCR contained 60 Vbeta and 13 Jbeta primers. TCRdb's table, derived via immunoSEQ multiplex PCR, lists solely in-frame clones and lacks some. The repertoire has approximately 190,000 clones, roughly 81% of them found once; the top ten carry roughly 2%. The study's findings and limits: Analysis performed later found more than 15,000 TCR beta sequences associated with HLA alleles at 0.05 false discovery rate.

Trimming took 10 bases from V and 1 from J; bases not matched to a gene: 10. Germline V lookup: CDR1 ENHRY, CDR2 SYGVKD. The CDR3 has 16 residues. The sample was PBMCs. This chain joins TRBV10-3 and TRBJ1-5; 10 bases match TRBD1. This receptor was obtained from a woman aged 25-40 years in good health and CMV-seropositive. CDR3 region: CATSRGQGESNQPQHF. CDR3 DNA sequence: TGTGCCACCTCTCGCGGACAGGGGGAAAGCAATCAGCCCCAGCATTTT.